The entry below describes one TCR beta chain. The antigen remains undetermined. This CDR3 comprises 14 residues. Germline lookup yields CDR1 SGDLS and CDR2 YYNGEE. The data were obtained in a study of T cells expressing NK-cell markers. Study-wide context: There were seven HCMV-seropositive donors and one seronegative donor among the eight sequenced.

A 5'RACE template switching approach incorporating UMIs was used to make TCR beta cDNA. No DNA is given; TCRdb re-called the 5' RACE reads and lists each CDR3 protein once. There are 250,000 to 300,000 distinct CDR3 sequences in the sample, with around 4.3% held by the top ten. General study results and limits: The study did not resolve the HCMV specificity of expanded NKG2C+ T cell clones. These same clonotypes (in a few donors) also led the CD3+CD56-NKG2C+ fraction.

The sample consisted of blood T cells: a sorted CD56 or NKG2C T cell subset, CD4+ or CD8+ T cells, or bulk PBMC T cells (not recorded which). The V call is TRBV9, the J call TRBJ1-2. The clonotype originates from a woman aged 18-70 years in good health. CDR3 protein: CASSGGLANYGYTF.